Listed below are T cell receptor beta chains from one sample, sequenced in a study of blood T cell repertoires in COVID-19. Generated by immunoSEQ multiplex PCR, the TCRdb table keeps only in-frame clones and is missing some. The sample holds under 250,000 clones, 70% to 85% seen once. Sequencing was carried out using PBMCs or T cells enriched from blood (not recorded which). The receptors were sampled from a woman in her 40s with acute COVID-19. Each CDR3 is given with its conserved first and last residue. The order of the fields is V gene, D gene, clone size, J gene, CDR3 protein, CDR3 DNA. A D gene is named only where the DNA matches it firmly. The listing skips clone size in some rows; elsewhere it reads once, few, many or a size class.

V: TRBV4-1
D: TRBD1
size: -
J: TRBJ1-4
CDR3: CASSQDIDREEKLFF
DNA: TGCGCCAGCAGCCAAGATATCGACAGGGAGGAAAAACTGTTTTTT

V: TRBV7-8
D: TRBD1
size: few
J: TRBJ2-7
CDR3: CASSLGQGTYEQYF
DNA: TGTGCCAGCAGCCTCGGACAGGGCACCTACGAGCAGTACTTC

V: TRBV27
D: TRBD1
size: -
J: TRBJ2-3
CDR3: CASSPGGVGDTQYF
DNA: TGTGCCAGCAGTCCAGGGGGCGTTGGAGATACGCAGTATTTT

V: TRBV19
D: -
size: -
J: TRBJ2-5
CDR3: CASSIDNLGGQETQYF
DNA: TGTGCCAGTAGTATAGATAATCTTGGAGGGCAAGAGACCCAGTACTTC

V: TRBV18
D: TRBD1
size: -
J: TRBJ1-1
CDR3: CASSPIRTGGGTEAFF
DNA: TGTGCCAGCTCACCAATTCGTACAGGGGGAGGGACTGAAGCTTTCTTT

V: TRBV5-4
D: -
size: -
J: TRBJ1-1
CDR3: CASSLAGDTEAFF
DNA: TGTGCCAGCAGCTTGGCTGGAGACACTGAAGCTTTCTTT

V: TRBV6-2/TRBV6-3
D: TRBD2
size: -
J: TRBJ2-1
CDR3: CASSWGRDNEQFF
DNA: TGTGCCAGCAGTTGGGGGAGGGACAATGAGCAGTTCTTC

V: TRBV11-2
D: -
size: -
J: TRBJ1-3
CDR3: CASSFKAASSGNTIYF
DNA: TGTGCCAGCAGCTTCAAGGCGGCCTCCTCTGGAAACACCATATATTTT

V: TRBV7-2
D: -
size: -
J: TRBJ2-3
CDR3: CASSLVGDWADTQYF
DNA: TGTGCCAGCAGCTTAGTGGGGGACTGGGCCGATACGCAGTATTTT

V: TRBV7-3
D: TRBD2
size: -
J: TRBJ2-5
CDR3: CASSRGTSGGETQYF
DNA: TGTGCCAGCAGCCGCGGGACTAGCGGGGGAGAGACCCAGTACTTC

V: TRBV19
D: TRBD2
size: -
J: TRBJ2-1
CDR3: CASSVASGRGSYNEQFF
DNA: TGTGCCAGTAGTGTCGCTAGCGGGAGGGGCTCCTACAATGAGCAGTTCTTC

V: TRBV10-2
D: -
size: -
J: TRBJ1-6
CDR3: CASSESLGSPLHF
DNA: TGCGCCAGCAGTGAGTCCCTCGGTTCACCCCTCCACTTT

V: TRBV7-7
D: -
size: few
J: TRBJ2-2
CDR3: CASSPSAGNTGELFF
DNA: TGTGCCAGCAGCCCATCTGCAGGGAACACCGGGGAGCTGTTTTTT

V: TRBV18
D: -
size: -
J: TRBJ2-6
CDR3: CASSPQGAGANVLTF
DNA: TGTGCCAGCTCACCACAGGGGGCTGGGGCCAACGTCCTGACTTTC

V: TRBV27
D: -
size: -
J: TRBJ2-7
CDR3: CASSPTVPVYEQYF
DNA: TGTGCCAGCAGCCCGACAGTGCCGGTCTACGAGCAGTACTTC

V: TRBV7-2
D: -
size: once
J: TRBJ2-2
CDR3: CASSTSFNGELFF
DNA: TGTGCCAGCAGCACTAGCTTCAACGGGGAGCTGTTTTTT

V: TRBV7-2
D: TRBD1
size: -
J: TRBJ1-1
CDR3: CASSERQGWGFAFF
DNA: TGTGCCAGCAGCGAACGACAGGGGTGGGGATTCGCTTTCTTT

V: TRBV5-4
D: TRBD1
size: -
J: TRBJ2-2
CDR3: CASSSGQGRTTGELFF
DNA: TGTGCCAGCAGCTCGGGACAGGGGCGGACGACCGGGGAGCTGTTTTTT

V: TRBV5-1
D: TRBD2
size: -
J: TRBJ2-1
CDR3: CASSVERGEQFF
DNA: TGCGCCAGCAGCGTGGAGCGGGGGGAGCAGTTCTTC

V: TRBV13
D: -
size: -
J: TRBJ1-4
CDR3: CASSPRQNEKLFF
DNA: TGTGCCAGCAGCCCCAGACAGAATGAAAAACTGTTTTTT

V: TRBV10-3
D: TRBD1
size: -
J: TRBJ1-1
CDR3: CAISRGQGRMGTEAFF
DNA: TGTGCCATCAGCCGGGGACAGGGCCGGATGGGGACTGAAGCTTTCTTT

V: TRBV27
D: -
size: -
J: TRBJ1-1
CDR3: CASSLLGYDTEAFF
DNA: TGTGCCAGCAGTTTACTAGGTTATGACACTGAAGCTTTCTTT